The 27 T cell receptor beta chains given below trace back to one sample, sequenced in a study of T cell responses to AZD1222 COVID-19 vaccine. TCRdb's table, derived via immunoSEQ multiplex PCR, lists solely in-frame clones and lacks some. The table lists roughly 160,000 clones, just over 90% of them singletons. The sequencing here drew on peripheral blood, taken on day 0 of AZD1222 vaccination. These receptors were obtained from an adult in good health.

The gene calls are TRBV9 and TRBJ1-3, with TRBD1 identical over 7 bases. CDR1 SGDLS and CDR2 YYNGEE come from the germline V gene. The CDR3 length is 18 residues. V gave up 3 bases and J gave up 2 bases; unmatched junction bases: 14. CDR3 in DNA: TGTGCCAGCAGCGCCGTCGGGGACAGACCCCGGGCTGGAAACACCATATATTTT. As protein: CASSAVGDRPRAGNTIYF.

The chain links TRBV2 to TRBJ1-4; D is possibly TRBD1 (5 bases). Per germline, CDR1 SNHLY and CDR2 FYNNEI. The CDR3 sequence is 15 residues long. Trimming stripped 6 bases from V and 7 bases from J, with 18 bases between. The CDR3 sequence is CASRRRGSQGEKLFF. DNA of the CDR3: TGTGCCAGCAGGAGGCGCGGCAGTCAGGGTGAAAAACTGTTTTTT. Variable domain in full (rest from reference TRBV2 and TRBJ1-4): EPEVTQTPSHQVTQMGQEVILRCVPISNHLYFYWYRQILGQKVEFLVSFYNNEISEKSEIFDDQFSVERPDGSNFTLKIRSTKLEDSAMYFCASRRRGSQGEKLFFGSGTQLSVL.

This clone is a singleton in its sample. The chain has TRBV10-2 and TRBJ2-2; D not resolved. The V gene lost 4 bases and the J gene lost 8 bases, with 8 bases spanning the gap. Germline V gives CDR1 WSHSY, CDR2 SAAADI. The CDR3 runs to 12 residues. DNA of the CDR3: TGCGCCAGCAGTGCCTGGGTTGGGGAGCTGTTTTTT. As protein: CASSAWVGELFF.

The rearrangement uses TRBV3-1 (or the pseudogene TRBV3-2) and TRBJ1-6, with a weak D call TRBD1 (5 bases). In germline, CDR1 is LGHDT, CDR2 YNNKEL (reference sequence). The CDR3 extends over 14 amino acids. Trimming shortened V by 6 bases and J by 8 bases, and 14 bases separated the two germline ends. The CDR3 loop reads CASRGGMGDSPLHF. In nucleotides, the CDR3 is TGTGCCAGCAGGGGGGGGATGGGGGATTCACCCCTCCACTTT.

The rearrangement links TRBV6-6 to TRBJ1-4; D remains unclear. Germline CDR1 is MNHNY and CDR2 is SVGAGI (reference sequence). This CDR3 is 12 amino acids long. The ends were cut back, 10 bases at V and 8 bases at J, with 14 bases in the middle. The CDR3, as DNA: TGTGCCACACGACAAACCCCCGAAAAACTGTTTTTT. Protein product: CATRQTPEKLFF.

This clone was recorded only once. The rearrangement links TRBV7-9 to TRBJ1-1; a weak D match, TRBD1 (5 bases). The CDR3 runs 17 residues. The V gene lost 2 bases and the J gene lost 7 bases, with 23 bases spanning the gap. Looked up from germline, CDR1 is SEHNR and CDR2 is FQNEAQ (reference sequence). CDR3 DNA sequence: TGTGCCAGCAGCTTACCAACGAAGGGGACGGGTGGGGTTGAAGCTTTCTTT. Amino acid sequence: CASSLPTKGTGGVEAFF.

The table lists this clone with a count of one. The chain employs TRBV2 and TRBJ2-5; TRBD2 aligns across 7 bases. CDR1 is SNHLY, CDR2 FYNNEI, per germline. CDR3 length equals 13 residues. The V gene end was trimmed by 7 bases and the J gene end by 2 bases; junction bases not matched to a gene: 4. The CDR3 loop reads CASIGGGQETQYF. In DNA form, the CDR3 reads TGTGCCAGCATTGGGGGGGGGCAAGAGACCCAGTACTTC.

CDR3 amino acids: CASSRLVTWTGSETQYF. The CDR3 nucleotides read TGTGCCAGCAGTCGACTCGTCACCTGGACAGGATCAGAGACCCAGTACTTC. This rearrangement joins TRBV6-6 to TRBJ2-5, with 7 bases identical to TRBD1. Germline V gene sequence: CDR1 MNHNY, CDR2 SVGAGI (reference sequence). J lost 4 bases, V lost 5 bases, and 16 bases had no gene match. CDR3 length: 17 amino acids.

The chain recombines TRBV9 with TRBJ1-4; D is unclear. Trimming shortened V by 0 bases and J by 8 bases, and 5 bases separated the two germline ends. Germline-derived CDR1 and CDR2 are SGDLS and YYNGEE. The CDR3 is 12 residues long. This CDR3 is CASSVEGEKLFF. The CDR3 coding sequence is TGTGCCAGCAGCGTAGAAGGAGAAAAACTGTTTTTT.

The V gene is TRBV5-5, the J gene TRBJ1-2; no reliable D call. CDR1 and CDR2 from the germline V gene are SGHKS and YYEKEE (reference sequence). The V end was cut by 4 bases, the J end by 4 bases, with 17 bases between. CDR3 length: 15 amino acids. The CDR3 DNA is TGTGCCAGCAGCCATGAGTCGGACTTCCTCTATGGCTACACCTTC. Amino acid sequence: CASSHESDFLYGYTF.

The CDR3 DNA reads as TGCGCCAGCAGCTTGGCCCAAGGACAGGGGGGATACTACGAGCAGTACTTC. Protein sequence: CASSLAQGQGGYYEQYF. The rearrangement uses TRBV5-1 and TRBJ2-7, with 10 nucleotides matching TRBD1. CDR3 length equals 17 residues. V lost 0 bases to trimming and J lost 3 bases; unmatched junction nucleotides: 9. The germline V gene has CDR1 SGHRS and CDR2 YFSETQ.

This chain uses TRBV2 with TRBJ1-1, with 9 bases fitting TRBD1. The CDR3 sequence is 14 residues long. Germline CDR1 SNHLY, CDR2 FYNNEI. V dropped 10 bases and J dropped 3; count of bases not matched to a gene: 9. The CDR3 loop is CATLQGAGDTEAFF. CDR3 nucleotide sequence: TGTGCCACGCTACAGGGGGCGGGCGACACTGAAGCTTTCTTT.

The chain has TRBV5-6 and TRBJ2-7, with D perhaps matching TRBD1 (5 bases). Per germline, CDR1 SGHDT and CDR2 YYEEEE. Trimming removed 3 bases at V and 7 bases at J, with 26 bases between. This CDR3 is built from 17 residues. The CDR3 reads CASSSRVLAFGLYEQYF. The CDR3 region has the DNA TGTGCCAGCAGCTCCAGGGTTTTGGCTTTTGGGCTTTATGAGCAGTACTTC. Filled out from reference TRBV5-6 and TRBJ2-7, the complete variable domain reads DAGVTQSPTHLIKTRGQQVTLRCSPKSGHDTVSWYQQALGQGPQFIFQYYEEEERQRGNFPDRFSGHQFPNYSSELNVNALLLGDSALYLCASSSRVLAFGLYEQYFGPGTRLTVT.

The V gene is TRBV2, the J gene TRBJ1-1; maybe TRBD1 (6 bases). This CDR3 comprises 15 residues. The germline gives CDR1 SNHLY, CDR2 FYNNEI. V lost 4 bases and J 0 bases, leaving 12 bases between the germline ends. CDR3 amino acids: CASSVQGLMNTEAFF. The CDR3, as DNA: TGTGCCAGCAGTGTACAGGGCTTGATGAACACTGAAGCTTTCTTT.

The gene calls are TRBV11-2 and TRBJ2-1, with a tentative D call TRBD2 (7 bases). CDR1 and CDR2 from the germline V gene are SGHAT and FQNNGV. The CDR3 consists of 16 residues. V dropped 6 bases and J dropped 3 bases, with 18 bases sitting between them. CDR3 DNA: TGTGCCAGCAGTCCAATTCGGGGGGCCGACTACAATGAGCAGTTCTTC. Translating it yields CASSPIRGADYNEQFF.

The chain links TRBV9 to TRBJ1-4; 10 nucleotides align to TRBD1. With V trimmed by 3 bases and J by 8 bases, 7 bases remained unmatched. Per the germline V gene, CDR1 is SGDLS and CDR2 is YYNGEE. This CDR3 region has 15 residues. The CDR3 bases are TGTGCCAGCAGCGGGGACAGGGGCGGATGGGAAAAACTGTTTTTT. This encodes CASSGDRGGWEKLFF.

CDR3 amino acids: CASSLPGQARNTYEQYF. The CDR3 nucleotides are TGTGCCAGCAGTTTACCGGGACAAGCCCGAAACACCTACGAGCAGTACTTC. V is TRBV28 and J is TRBJ2-7; tentatively, D is TRBD1 (6 bases). Trimming took 2 bases from V and 2 from J, leaving 19 bases between them. This CDR3 is 17 amino acids long. CDR1 is MDHEN and CDR2 is SYDVKM in the germline V gene. The full variable domain, with the rest looked up from reference TRBV28 and TRBJ2-7, is DVKVTQSSRYLVKRTGEKVFLECVQDMDHENMFWYRQDPGLGLRLIYFSYDVKMKEKGDIPEGYSVSREKKERFSLILESASTNQTSMYLCASSLPGQARNTYEQYFGPGTRLTVT.

The chain links TRBV18 to TRBJ1-2, with 7 bases that match TRBD1. The CDR3 has 16 amino acids. Germline lookup yields CDR1 KGHSH and CDR2 LQKENI. The V and J ends lost 2 bases and 2 bases, in that order; junction bases with no gene match: 8. CDR3 region: CASSPEGGEGNYGYTF. The CDR3 DNA is TGTGCCAGCTCACCAGAAGGGGGCGAGGGAAACTATGGCTACACCTTC.

In DNA, the CDR3 is TGTGCCAGCAGCTCGGAGGACAGGGGGCACGGTGAAAAACTGTTTTTT. This gives the protein CASSSEDRGHGEKLFF. This sequence joins TRBV7-9 and TRBJ1-4; TRBD1 aligns across 11 bases. CDR1 is SEHNR, CDR2 FQNEAQ, per germline (reference sequence). The CDR3 sequence is 16 residues long. J lost 7 bases, V lost 4 bases, and 8 bases had no gene match.

This chain joins TRBV5-1 and TRBJ2-6, with 9 nucleotides matching TRBD2. V trimming: 5 bases; J trimming: 2 bases; junction bases outside the gene matches: 5. The CDR3 is 16 residues long. The germline CDR1 and CDR2 sequences are SGHRS and YFSETQ. CDR3 sequence: CASRVLAGTGANVLTF. DNA of the CDR3: TGCGCCAGCAGAGTCCTAGCGGGGACTGGGGCCAACGTCCTGACTTTC.

The rearrangement joins TRBV27 to TRBJ2-6; D call uncertain. The germline gives CDR1 MNHEY, CDR2 SMNVEV (reference sequence). Between the trimmed V and J ends, which lost 5 bases and 0 bases, there was a span of 8 bases. This CDR3 is built from 15 residues. DNA for the CDR3: TGTGCCAGCAGTATGATGGGCTCTGGGGCCAACGTCCTGACTTTC. Translated: CASSMMGSGANVLTF.

The V and J genes are TRBV5-1 and TRBJ2-3; D possibly matches TRBD1 or TRBD2 (5 bases each). Trimming pared 0 bases from V and 9 bases from J, leaving 17 bases between. Germline values: CDR1 SGHRS, CDR2 YFSETQ. The CDR3 runs to 15 residues. CDR3 bases: TGCGCCAGCAGCTTGGGTTATGGGACCCTAGAAACGCAGTATTTT. It yields the protein CASSLGYGTLETQYF.

This sequence joins TRBV12-3 or TRBV12-4 and TRBJ1-3; D call uncertain. With 6 bases removed from V and 4 bases from J, the gap between germline ends came to 7 bases. The length of the CDR3 is 12 residues. CDR3 sequence: CASRLTGNTIYF. The DNA for the CDR3 is TGTGCCAGCAGATTGACAGGAAACACCATATATTTT.

The J gene is TRBJ1-1, the V gene TRBV7-9, with unresolved D. V was pared by 2 bases and J by 1 base, with 11 bases between. Germline values: CDR1 SEHNR, CDR2 FQNEAQ (reference sequence). The CDR3 runs to 15 residues. The CDR3 loop reads CASSLQDLRNTEAFF. The CDR3 DNA reads TGTGCCAGCAGCTTACAAGACCTGAGGAACACTGAAGCTTTCTTT.

This clone has only a few counts. This rearrangement joins TRBV28 to TRBJ2-6; 7 nucleotides match TRBD1. This CDR3 is built from 16 residues. V lost 7 bases to trimming and J lost 0 bases; unmatched junction nucleotides: 6. Germline V gene data show CDR1 as MDHEN and CDR2 as SYDVKM. This chain's CDR3 is CASTPGQTSGANVLTF. In DNA form, the CDR3 reads TGTGCCAGCACCCCGGGACAGACCTCTGGGGCCAACGTCCTGACTTTC. Looking up the rest from reference TRBV28 and TRBJ2-6 gives the full variable domain: DVKVTQSSRYLVKRTGEKVFLECVQDMDHENMFWYRQDPGLGLRLIYFSYDVKMKEKGDIPEGYSVSREKKERFSLILESASTNQTSMYLCASTPGQTSGANVLTFGAGSRLTVL.

This chain links TRBV28 with TRBJ1-3; D is perhaps TRBD1 (6 bases). Germline lookup yields CDR1 MDHEN and CDR2 SYDVKM. This CDR3 contains 16 residues. V dropped 6 bases and J dropped 3 bases, with 18 bases sitting between them. CDR3 DNA: TGTGCCAGCAGGGAACAGGGACCGAACGGTGGAAACACCATATATTTT. It yields the protein CASREQGPNGGNTIYF.

The chain employs TRBV29-1 and TRBJ2-3; 7 bases are a match to TRBD2. The CDR3 loop spans 13 amino acids. CDR1 is SQVTM, CDR2 ANQGSEA, per germline. The J segment lost 2 bases and the V segment lost 7 bases, leaving 6 bases of the junction unmatched. The chain's CDR3 is CSARRDYTDTQYF. The CDR3 DNA reads TGCAGCGCTAGAAGGGACTACACAGATACGCAGTATTTT.